This T cell receptor (beta chain) was identified in a study of Graves' ophthalmopathy and Graves' hyperthyroidism. For repertoire sequencing, the TCR beta CDR3 regions were amplified from RNA transcripts. A first-round RT-PCR used HTBI primers, followed by a second-round multiplex PCR. TCRdb passed the multiplex PCR reads through MiXCR, listing each CDR3 protein once. The sample lists hundreds of thousands of distinct CDR3 sequences, approximately 39% seen once, with around 3.3% in the top ten. The length of the CDR3 is 16 residues. In germline, CDR1 is WSHSY, CDR2 SAAADI. Unmatched junction bases numbered 5, after V lost 2 bases and J lost 0 bases. This clonotype was recorded many times.

The chain has TRBV10-2 and TRBJ1-2; 8 bases are a match to TRBD1. This receptor was obtained from an adult man with Graves' ophthalmopathy. The sequenced sample consisted of peripheral blood. The CDR3 coding sequence is TGCGCCAGCAGTGAGGCCAGGGGGCTCCCTAACTATGGCTACACCTTC. Protein sequence: CASSEARGLPNYGYTF.